The 15 T cell receptor beta chains below were found in one sample sequenced in a study of naive and memory T cell subsets. Study-wide findings and caveats: Possibly reflecting memory cells re-expressing CD45RA, a few larger clonotypes occurred in naive repertoires, especially CD8.

Both TRBC1 and TRBC2 were covered by a beta constant-region primer of two equimolar oligonucleotides. Four rounds of PCR amplified the ligated cDNA using nested alpha and beta constant-region primers plus SP2. Each CDR3 protein gets one entry after TCRdb re-called the UMI-ligation and nested PCR reads with MiXCR. This sample has under 150,000 distinct CDR3 sequences; approximately 21% occur once, and the top ten carry approximately 0.63%. Antigens for these TCRs are unknown. Sequencing used naive CD8+ T cells from blood. The receptors were sampled from a human donor in good health.

The DNA of the CDR3 is TGTGCCTGGAGTACCTACAAGGGCCGAAGGGGCTACGAGCAGTACTTC. This gives the protein CAWSTYKGRRGYEQYF. The chain recombines TRBV30 with TRBJ2-7; D is perhaps TRBD1 (5 bases). Germline V lookup: CDR1 GTSNPN, CDR2 SVGIG (reference sequence). The CDR3 runs 16 residues. Trimming stripped 2 bases from V and 3 bases from J, with 20 bases between.

The V call is TRBV4-1, the J call TRBJ1-6, with unresolved D. Germline assignment: CDR1 MGHRA and CDR2 YSYEKL. The V end lost 0 bases, the J end lost 11 bases, and 11 bases lay between the germline ends. The CDR3 is 14 amino acids. The CDR3 DNA sequence: TGCGCCAGCAGCCAAGACCTCCATTTCGCACCCCTCCACTTT. Residues: CASSQDLHFAPLHF.

The chain combines TRBV6-2 or TRBV6-3 with TRBJ2-7; D ambiguous. V lost 7 bases to trimming and J lost 7 bases, with 26 bases between them. This CDR3 has 16 residues. Germline assignment: CDR1 MNHEY and CDR2 SVGEGT. The CDR3 DNA reads TGTGCCAGCAAGGGATCTACCATTTGGAGTAACGGGGAGCAGTACTTC. Translation: CASKGSTIWSNGEQYF.

This clonotype turned up a few times. V is TRBV19 and J is TRBJ2-7; D unresolved. The CDR3 is 14 residues long. In germline, CDR1 is LNHDA, CDR2 SQIVND (reference sequence). The V gene lost 3 bases and the J gene lost 3 bases, with 12 bases spanning the gap. CDR3 DNA: TGTGCCAGTAGTATCGCGGACGGAGTCTACGAGCAGTACTTC. Protein product: CASSIADGVYEQYF.

The J gene is TRBJ2-1, the V gene TRBV3-1, with D tentatively TRBD2 (5 bases). V was clipped by 3 bases and J by 6 bases, with 18 bases between them. The CDR3 covers 16 residues. CDR1 is LGHDT and CDR2 is YNNKEL in the germline V gene (reference sequence). DNA of the CDR3: TGTGCCAGCAGCCATGCCGAGGGTAGATCCGCCAATGAGCAGTTCTTC. Translation: CASSHAEGRSANEQFF.

There are a few counts of this clonotype. The chain uses TRBV28 and TRBJ1-1; 11 bases are a match to TRBD1. V lost 2 bases, J lost 4 bases, and 3 bases stayed unmatched. Germline V gives CDR1 MDHEN, CDR2 SYDVKM. The CDR3 loop spans 15 amino acids. The CDR3 region has the DNA TGTGCCAGCAGTTTAATTGGGACAGGGGGCACTGAAGCTTTCTTT. Protein: CASSLIGTGGTEAFF.

This clonotype was counted a few times. The rearrangement uses TRBV2 and TRBJ2-7; D is uncertain. V was clipped by 4 bases and J by 5 bases, with 6 bases between them. CDR1 is SNHLY, CDR2 FYNNEI, per germline. The CDR3 sequence is 11 residues long. The CDR3 DNA reads as TGTGCCAGCAGTGCTAGTCACGAGCAGTACTTC. Translating it yields CASSASHEQYF.

The V and J genes are TRBV6-2 or TRBV6-3 and TRBJ2-1; 11 bases line up with TRBD2. Germline V CDR1 and CDR2: MNHEY, SVGEGT. The CDR3 is 16 residues long. V was pared by 5 bases and J by 4 bases, with 7 bases of the junction left unmatched. The CDR3: CASSRQLAGGYNEQFF. CDR3 DNA: TGTGCCAGCAGTAGGCAGCTAGCGGGAGGATACAATGAGCAGTTCTTC.

This clonotype has only a few counts. The chain carries TRBV20-1 and TRBJ2-3, with TRBD2 matching 8 bases. The CDR3 sequence is 16 residues long. Germline V gives CDR1 DFQATT, CDR2 SNEGSKA (reference sequence). With V trimmed by 1 base and J by 0 bases, 6 bases remained unmatched. Here the CDR3 DNA reads TGCAGTGCTAGAGGTGACCCTAGCGGGAGCACAGATACGCAGTATTTT. It translates to CSARGDPSGSTDTQYF.

The chain couples TRBV7-6 to TRBJ2-1; tentative D call: TRBD2 (5 bases). Trimming stripped 3 bases from V and 9 bases from J, with 12 bases between. The CDR3 totals 13 residues. CDR1 and CDR2 from the germline V gene are SGHVS and FNYEAQ. CDR3 amino acids: CASSFDPGVEQFF. Written as DNA, the CDR3 is TGTGCCAGCAGCTTCGATCCCGGGGTTGAGCAGTTCTTC. Full variable domain (remainder filled in from reference TRBV7-6 and TRBJ2-1): GAGVSQSPRYKVTKRGQDVALRCDPISGHVSLYWYRQALGQGPEFLTYFNYEAQQDKSGLPNDRFSAERPEGSISTLTIQRTEQRDSAMYRCASSFDPGVEQFFGPGTRLTVL.

The chain carries TRBV10-2 and TRBJ2-1; D call uncertain. The CDR3 contains 16 residues. Germline-derived CDR1 and CDR2 are WSHSY and SAAADI. V dropped 2 bases and J dropped 7 bases, with 18 bases sitting between them. The CDR3 DNA reads TGCGCCAGCAGTGAGGAGGAAGCGCTAAATAGGAATGAGCAGTTCTTC. Encoded protein: CASSEEEALNRNEQFF.

The genes are TRBV5-6 and TRBJ2-7; D might be TRBD1 (6 bases). The V end lost 2 bases, the J end lost 2 bases, and 11 bases lay between the germline ends. The CDR3 has 14 residues. Looked up from germline, CDR1 is SGHDT and CDR2 is YYEEEE. CDR3 in amino acids: CASSFDRSPYEQYF. CDR3 bases: TGTGCCAGCAGCTTCGACAGGAGCCCCTACGAGCAGTACTTC. The full variable domain, with the rest looked up from reference TRBV5-6 and TRBJ2-7, is DAGVTQSPTHLIKTRGQQVTLRCSPKSGHDTVSWYQQALGQGPQFIFQYYEEEERQRGNFPDRFSGHQFPNYSSELNVNALLLGDSALYLCASSFDRSPYEQYFGPGTRLTVT.

In its sample, this clonotype was seen a few times. J is TRBJ1-4 and V is TRBV9; D is unclear. The germline V and J ends were trimmed by 1 base and 8 bases, with 9 bases remaining between them. The length of the CDR3 is 13 residues. CDR1 SGDLS and CDR2 YYNGEE come from the germline V gene. CDR3 protein: CASSVSGEEKLFF. The CDR3 bases are TGTGCCAGCAGCGTATCGGGCGAGGAAAAACTGTTTTTT.

J is TRBJ2-7 and V is TRBV11-1, with 13 bases aligning to TRBD2. The CDR3 length is 16 residues. CDR1 SGHAT and CDR2 FQDESV come from the germline V gene (reference sequence). With V trimmed by 5 bases and J by 2 bases, 6 bases remained unmatched. The DNA of the CDR3 is TGTGCCAGCAGCGGATGGACTAGCGGGGGTGCCTACGAGCAGTACTTC. This sequence encodes CASSGWTSGGAYEQYF.

The V call is TRBV12-3 or TRBV12-4, the J call TRBJ1-2; possible D gene TRBD1, 5 bases. Trimming cost V 6 bases and J 8 bases, with 16 bases left between them. The CDR3 runs to 13 residues. The CDR3 sequence: CASSSGTGDGYTF. The CDR3 nucleotides are TGTGCCAGCAGCTCCGGGACCGGGGACGGCTACACCTTC.